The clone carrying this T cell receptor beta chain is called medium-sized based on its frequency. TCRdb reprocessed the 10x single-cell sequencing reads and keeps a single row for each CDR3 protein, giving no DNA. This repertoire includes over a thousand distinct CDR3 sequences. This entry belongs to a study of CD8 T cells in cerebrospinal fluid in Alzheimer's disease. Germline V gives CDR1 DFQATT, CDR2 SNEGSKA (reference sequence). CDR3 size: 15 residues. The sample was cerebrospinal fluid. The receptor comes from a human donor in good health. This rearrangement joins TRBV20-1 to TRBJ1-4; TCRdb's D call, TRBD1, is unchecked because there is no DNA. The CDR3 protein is CSARVRGQGAEKLFF.